Listed below are T cell receptor beta chains from one sample, sequenced in a study of T cell responses to AZD1222 COVID-19 vaccine. Method: immunoSEQ multiplex PCR; TCRdb's copy keeps in-frame clones and lacks some. The sample lists over 70,000 clones, 75% to 90% occurring once. The source material was peripheral blood, sampled on day 0 of AZD1222 vaccination. These receptors all come from an adult in good health. Both conserved end residues are trimmed from each CDR3. The D gene is left open where the match is weak. Clone size is not always given. Where it is, it says once, few, many or a class for expanded clones.

>.|TRBD1|TRBV15
ATSIVRDSPNTEAF
>once|.|TRBV2
ASKLLDTQY
>.|TRBD1|TRBV12-3/TRBV12-4
ASSADRGDGYT
>.|TRBD1|TRBV2
ASSIPGQGSDTQY
>few|.|TRBV7-8
ASSTRQIQETQY
>.|.|TRBV11-1
ASSWGPGRPETQY
>.|TRBD2|TRBV6-5
AAGLAGGDTQY
>.|.|TRBV11-3
ASSLVRGQETQY
>.|.|TRBV29-1
SVGGDYGYT
>.|TRBD1|TRBV9
ASSAGTGDSPLH
>.|.|TRBV25-1
ASSEADEQY
>.|.|TRBV5-1
ASSVTLSTNYGYT
>few|.|TRBV12-3/TRBV12-4
ASSPQGYQPQH
>.|.|TRBV6-2/TRBV6-3
ASSRRRDRDYEQY
>few|TRBD1|TRBV7-2
ASSLMKGAVGYT
>.|TRBD1|TRBV3-1/TRBV3-2
ASSRGTGNYNEQF
>.|TRBD1|TRBV5-1
ASSSTGTGLNTEAF
>.|.|TRBV12-3/TRBV12-4
ASSLVGRTEAF
>.|.|TRBV3-1/TRBV3-2
ASSPYPGTPNYGYT
>.|TRBD2|TRBV10-2
ASSAGLAGGETQY
>.|TRBD1|TRBV4-2
ASSQPQGDNEQF
>.|.|TRBV19
ASSIGGTVQETQY
>.|.|TRBV7-8
ASSLAQPVTTNEKLF
>.|.|TRBV5-1
ASSLPTGTYNEQF
>.|TRBD2|TRBV6-1
ASSEAKLAGGPTDTQY
>.|.|TRBV21-1
ASSARGTGCPDTQY
>.|TRBD2|TRBV3-1/TRBV3-2
ASSGRGADTQY
>few|TRBD2|TRBV5-1
ASSREGATGELF
>.|TRBD1|TRBV5-1
ASSGGQGEPQH
>.|.|TRBV6-5
ASSSTGNTEAF
>once|.|TRBV11-3
ASSLFLASYNEQF
>.|.|TRBV13
ASSLGSGNEQF
>.|.|TRBV10-3
AISESFSAPGNTIY
>.|.|TRBV5-1
ASSLARVNYEQY
>.|TRBD1|TRBV19
ASTVKTGTYEQY
>.|TRBD1|TRBV25-1
ASPGTAHSPLH
>.|.|TRBV5-1
ASSLRTGAANTGELF
>.|.|TRBV5-6
ASSPGGFNTGELF
>.|TRBD1|TRBV27
ASSSTGGPGANVLT
>.|.|TRBV27
ASSFTVGPSYEQY
>.|.|TRBV6-5
ASNGGWSSYEQY
>.|TRBD1|TRBV10-1
ASSQTGGPGELF
>.|TRBD1|TRBV28
ASRDRGIGVGQGARGYT
>.|TRBD2|TRBV5-1
ASSLEAGVGSTEQF
>.|.|TRBV6-6
ASSYQGGGTEAF
>.|.|TRBV28
ASSSPGRNNYGYT
>.|.|TRBV19
ASSMGSNQPQH
>.|.|TRBV19
ASSISGTPSYEQY
>.|.|TRBV5-6
ASSFENSGFTGGYT
>.|.|TRBV7-9
ASSPTRGDTGELF
>.|TRBD2|TRBV6-1
ASSDGSGTTDTQY
>.|.|TRBV7-9
ASSFSHGGGTPLH
>.|.|TRBV2
ASSDTVGNEKLF
>.|.|TRBV27
ASSFTFNNEQF
>few|.|TRBV29-1
SVSPQETQY
>.|.|TRBV7-6
ASSLSDGNTIY
>.|.|TRBV18
ASSHSDNYGYT
>.|.|TRBV2
ASSEAVYGYT
>.|.|TRBV5-1
ASSPEGGTGELF
>.|.|TRBV12-5
ASGLGPRDEQY